Listed here is a single TCR beta chain. This clonotype was counted only a few times. No antigen is known for it. One base away there is no much larger clone; base qualities are not given. Donors were six healthy women forming three monozygous twin pairs. All three twin pairs had been raised together and were thought likely to have encountered the same vaccines and infectious agents. TCR cDNA libraries were prepared from RNA that had been isolated from peripheral blood mononuclear cells. At the junction V is shortened by 6 bases and J by 2 bases, with 10 bases in between. From the cysteine up to the phenylalanine, the CDR3 has a length of 12 residues. Only the CDR3 DNA stays, 36 bases, in frame from base 1. Via the germline V gene, CDR1 is SQVTM and CDR2 ANQGSEA. Libraries came from 5' RACE. TCRdb names Illumina Genome Analyzer IIx as the instrument used. The RNA-based TCR cDNA libraries were made using a previously described protocol that was modified in several ways. To prevent cross-contamination, sample-specific barcodes were added to both ends of each TCR cDNA library during cDNA synthesis and amplification. In the paper's pipeline: Each individual had between about 100,000 and nearly 550,000 identified clonotypes, and each library contained roughly 2 to 3.6 million CDR3-containing reads. Reads carrying improper barcode index combinations were removed, after which the MiTCR software was used to build a cloneset for each library. MiTCR filtered or rescued low-quality reads and corrected PCR and sequencing errors when assembling CDR3 clonotypes. Artificial out-of-frame clonotypes were removed by being mapped to in-frame sequences, with one indel in the CDR3 allowed. Similarity of V and J gene usage between donors was measured as Jensen-Shannon divergence divided by mean entropy. TCRdb reanalyzed the raw reads on its own, using fastp at Q25 for trimming and MiXCR for clone calling, and kept in-frame beta chains. CDR3 protein duplicates are merged, each entry listing the most common genes and DNA. The V and J calls come from TCRdb's annotation, not from the publication. In this sample the table shows fewer than 450,000 distinct CDR3 sequences, roughly 27% of which occur a single time. The ten top clones hold 6% to 7% of the sample.

These data are taken from a study of identical twins' blood T cells (dated by TCRdb to 2012 to 2014). Context from the whole study: About 48 million Illumina reads were obtained across 12 libraries, comprising six alpha-chain and six beta-chain libraries. Using next-generation sequencing, the study compared the TCR alpha and beta chain repertoires of three pairs of monozygous twins to assess how genetics influences repertoire formation. The full study reports these points: Looking at the most abundant TCRbeta clonotypes, every donor had more CDR3 sequences in common with her twin than with unrelated donors. The number of CDR3 clonotypes shared between two donors was mainly determined by the product of the cloneset sizes of the two donors, and no clear deviation from this trend was shown by twins. Twin pairs were reported to be markedly more alike in V gene usage than unrelated donors were, even when looking at non-selected out-of-frame TCRbeta clonotypes. Environmental influences could not be excluded as an explanation for twin similarity, since twins were reared together. The proposed role of the TCRalpha J segment in MHC recognition during thymic selection was stated to require validation by independent studies.

The V gene is TRBV29-1 and the J gene is TRBJ1-2, with no D gene named confidently. The TCR sequence derives from a woman between 18 and 50 years old in good health. Sequenced input: PBMCs. The CDR3 reads CSVAKYNYGYTF. The nucleotides are TGCAGCGTAGCGAAATACAACTATGGCTACACCTTC.